This T cell receptor beta chain was sequenced for a study of identical twins. Study-level points and caveats: Excess sharing between twins was weaker in beta out-of-frame sequences. Shared out-of-frame alpha sequences (those common to twins) showed excess low generation probability.

In the case of this clonotype: Its matching antigen is unknown.

CDR1 and CDR2 from the germline V gene are SGDLS and YYNGEE. The V and J ends lost 3 bases and 5 bases respectively, with 15 bases between them. This CDR3 has 15 residues. One entry per CDR3 protein, called by TCRdb with MiXCR from the 5' RACE reads. Among 690,000 or so distinct CDR3 sequences listed, over 8.5% were seen once. The same sample was also used in a study of yellow fever vaccine responses in identical twins.

The chain is built from TRBV9 and TRBJ2-1; no firm D call. Material for sequencing was PBMCs. The receptor's source is a woman between 18 and 29 years old in good health. The DNA of the CDR3 is TGTGCCAGCAGCGCGGCCCCGCAGCTCCACAATGAGCAGTTCTTC. This translates into CASSAAPQLHNEQFF.